This is a list of T cell receptor beta chains from one sample in a study of cytomegalovirus exposure and HLA in healthy donors. Only in-frame clones appear in the TCRdb table, and some are missing; sequencing was by immunoSEQ multiplex PCR. This table lists about 46,000 clones. Sequencing input: PBMCs. These receptors came from a woman in her forties in good health and CMV-seronegative. Both conserved end residues are part of each CDR3. The D gene is left open where the match is weak.

D	V	J	CDR3	DNA
TRBD2	TRBV4-1	TRBJ2-3	CASSHVGRARADTQYF	TGCGCCAGCAGCCATGTCGGGAGGGCCCGTGCAGATACGCAGTATTTT
NA	TRBV5-1	TRBJ1-2	CASSFERRNGYTF	TGCGCCAGCAGCTTTGAAAGGAGGAATGGCTACACCTTC
TRBD2	TRBV6-5	TRBJ2-7	CATDGGYEQYF	TGTGCCACCGACGGGGGGTACGAGCAGTACTTC
NA	TRBV28	TRBJ1-1	CASILEGTEAFF	TGTGCCAGCATTCTGGAGGGCACTGAAGCTTTCTTT
TRBD1	TRBV5-1	TRBJ2-7	CASSPGRGDRDIEQYF	TGCGCCAGCAGCCCGGGGAGGGGGGACAGGGATATCGAGCAGTACTTC
TRBD1	TRBV5-1	TRBJ2-7	CASSLGTGENEQYF	TGCGCCAGCAGCTTGGGGACAGGGGAAAACGAGCAGTACTTC
TRBD2	TRBV7-2	TRBJ2-7	CASSGPGGRYEQYF	TGTGCCAGCAGCGGACCGGGAGGGCGGTACGAGCAGTACTTC
TRBD2	TRBV4-3	TRBJ2-1	CASSQHKASGLYNEQFF	TGCGCCAGCAGCCAGCACAAGGCTAGCGGATTGTACAATGAGCAGTTCTTC
TRBD2	TRBV4-1	TRBJ2-1	CASSHYPGLADYNEQFF	TGCGCCAGCAGCCATTATCCGGGACTAGCGGACTACAATGAGCAGTTCTTC
TRBD2	TRBV5-1	TRBJ2-5	CASRGTSQETQYF	TGCGCCAGCAGGGGGACTAGTCAAGAGACCCAGTACTTC
NA	TRBV30	TRBJ1-1	CAWSGVAEAFF	TGTGCCTGGAGTGGAGTGGCTGAAGCTTTCTTT
NA	TRBV4-2	TRBJ1-2	CASSQDDYREFGVYGYTF	TGTGCCAGCAGCCAAGATGATTACAGGGAGTTCGGGGTGTATGGCTACACCTTC
NA	TRBV9	TRBJ2-1	CASSAAGLSHQQFF	TGTGCCAGCAGCGCCGCGGGACTCTCCCACCAGCAGTTCTTC
TRBD1	TRBV28	TRBJ1-2	CASSPTGTGSGYTF	TGTGCCAGCAGTCCTACCGGGACAGGGTCAGGCTACACCTTC
TRBD1	TRBV27	TRBJ2-7	CASRKGGQDGSYEQYF	TGTGCCAGCAGAAAGGGGGGACAGGATGGCTCCTACGAGCAGTACTTC
NA	TRBV28	TRBJ1-5	CASRTGGANQPQHF	TGTGCCAGCAGGACGGGGGGTGCTAATCAGCCCCAGCATTTT
TRBD1	TRBV4-3	TRBJ2-1	CASSQTGHTQNEQFF	TGCGCCAGCAGCCAGACAGGGCACACACAGAATGAGCAGTTCTTC
NA	TRBV28	TRBJ2-5	CASNLRGGTQYF	TGTGCCAGCAATCTTAGGGGGGGGACCCAGTACTTC
NA	TRBV25-1	TRBJ2-1	CASREDNEQFF	TGTGCCAGCAGGGAGGACAATGAGCAGTTCTTC
NA	TRBV29-1	TRBJ2-1	CSVQGGGSDNEQFF	TGCAGCGTTCAGGGGGGTGGGTCGGACAATGAGCAGTTCTTC
NA	TRBV6-5	TRBJ1-2	CASSYYRGNYGYTF	TGTGCCAGCAGTTACTACAGAGGGAACTATGGCTACACCTTC
NA	TRBV28	TRBJ2-5	CASSFRQLKETQYF	TGTGCCAGCAGTTTCAGGCAGCTTAAAGAGACCCAGTACTTC
NA	TRBV29-1	TRBJ2-2	CSVEQGTGELFF	TGCAGCGTTGAGCAGGGAACCGGGGAGCTGTTTTTT
NA	TRBV6-5	TRBJ1-2	CASSYSRGSGGGYTF	TGTGCCAGCAGTTACTCGAGAGGGAGTGGCGGCGGCTACACCTTC
TRBD1	TRBV5-4	TRBJ2-3	CASSRQGGSTDTQYF	TGTGCCAGCAGCAGACAGGGGGGCAGCACAGATACGCAGTATTTT
TRBD2	TRBV11-3	TRBJ2-2	CASSSADRLAGENTGELFF	TGTGCCAGCAGCTCCGCCGATCGACTAGCGGGGGAGAACACCGGGGAGCTGTTTTTT
NA	TRBV6-5	TRBJ1-1	CASSYEGVSGSEAFF	TGTGCCAGCAGTTACGAAGGGGTTTCGGGCTCTGAAGCTTTCTTT
NA	TRBV7-6	TRBJ2-7	CASSLAGGGDEQYF	TGTGCCAGCAGCTTAGCGGGAGGAGGGGACGAGCAGTACTTC
TRBD2	TRBV4-1	TRBJ2-7	CASSTKRWRGSIYEQYF	TGCGCCAGCAGCACAAAGCGATGGCGCGGGAGTATCTACGAGCAGTACTTC
TRBD1	TRBV14	TRBJ2-7	CASTRDSSAYEQYF	TGTGCCAGCACCCGGGACAGTAGCGCCTACGAGCAGTACTTC
NA	TRBV28	TRBJ1-1	CASKGPGRTEAFF	TGTGCCAGCAAGGGCCCAGGGCGCACTGAAGCTTTCTTT
TRBD1	TRBV6-5	TRBJ2-7	CASRPGQGSHEQYF	TGTGCCAGCAGACCGGGACAGGGTTCCCACGAGCAGTACTTC
TRBD2	TRBV7-3	TRBJ2-3	CASSLTRLAGVADTQYF	TGTGCCAGCAGCTTAACGCGTCTAGCGGGAGTTGCAGATACGCAGTATTTT
TRBD2	TRBV25-1	TRBJ2-7	CASIPAGFFYEQYF	TGTGCCAGCATTCCAGCGGGGTTTTTCTACGAGCAGTACTTC
TRBD2	TRBV29-1	TRBJ2-1	CSVDPSGSSYNEQFF	TGCAGCGTTGACCCTAGCGGGAGCTCCTACAATGAGCAGTTCTTC
TRBD1	TRBV6-5	TRBJ2-7	CASRQGTGARKYF	TGTGCCAGCAGACAGGGGACAGGGGCCCGGAAGTACTTC
TRBD2	TRBV5-1	TRBJ2-7	CASSLSGTSGAYEQYF	TGCGCCAGCAGCCTTTCCGGGACTAGCGGTGCCTACGAGCAGTACTTC
NA	TRBV4-1	TRBJ1-1	CASSHPAGFSTEAFF	TGCGCCAGCAGCCACCCGGCAGGGTTTAGCACTGAAGCTTTCTTT
TRBD2	TRBV28	TRBJ2-1	CASSSTSGSPDNEQFF	TGTGCCAGCAGTTCGACTAGCGGGAGCCCCGACAATGAGCAGTTCTTC
TRBD1	TRBV4-1	TRBJ1-1	CASSQAGQGAGNTEAFF	TGCGCCAGCAGCCAAGCTGGACAGGGGGCAGGAAACACTGAAGCTTTCTTT
NA	TRBV10-3	TRBJ2-3	CAISESAPGGGNTQYF	TGTGCCATCAGTGAGTCGGCCCCCGGGGGTGGGAATACGCAGTATTTT
NA	TRBV7-2	TRBJ2-7	CASSLRSGNEQYF	TGTGCCAGCAGCCTCCGGTCGGGGAACGAGCAGTACTTC
TRBD2	TRBV28	TRBJ2-1	CASSLFSGGPYNEQFF	TGTGCCAGCAGTTTATTTAGCGGGGGTCCCTACAATGAGCAGTTCTTC
TRBD2	TRBV9	TRBJ2-7	CASSVAGRGVYEQYF	TGTGCCAGCAGCGTAGCGGGCCGGGGGGTCTACGAGCAGTACTTC
NA	TRBV19	TRBJ1-5	CASNTGSSNQPQHF	TGTGCCAGTAATACAGGGAGTAGCAATCAGCCCCAGCATTTT
NA	TRBV18	TRBJ1-6	CASSADSSNSYNSPLHF	TGTGCCAGCTCAGCCGACAGTAGCAACTCCTATAATTCACCCCTCCACTTT
NA	TRBV9	TRBJ1-1	CASSVMQGGVTEAFF	TGTGCCAGCAGCGTGATGCAGGGTGGAGTCACTGAAGCTTTCTTT
NA	TRBV15	TRBJ2-4	CATSKGASKNIQYF	TGTGCCACCAGCAAGGGAGCGAGCAAAAACATTCAGTACTTC
NA	TRBV6-4	TRBJ2-5	CASSESVRVWETQYF	TGTGCCAGCAGCGAATCGGTTAGAGTTTGGGAGACCCAGTACTTC
TRBD2	TRBV19	TRBJ2-2	CASSITSGPTGELFF	TGTGCCAGTAGTATCACTAGCGGGCCTACCGGGGAGCTGTTTTTT
NA	TRBV5-4	TRBJ1-2	CASSLEEGDGYTF	TGTGCCAGCAGCCTAGAAGAGGGTGACGGCTACACCTTC
NA	TRBV5-6	TRBJ2-7	CASSPGFPYEQYF	TGTGCCAGCAGTCCGGGGTTTCCCTACGAGCAGTACTTC
TRBD2	TRBV4-3	TRBJ2-2	CASSQAGAGTNTGELFF	TGCGCCAGCAGCCAAGCCGGAGCGGGAACGAACACCGGGGAGCTGTTTTTT
NA	TRBV2	TRBJ2-2	CASEGASANTGELFF	TGTGCCAGCGAAGGGGCTAGCGCTAACACCGGGGAGCTGTTTTTT